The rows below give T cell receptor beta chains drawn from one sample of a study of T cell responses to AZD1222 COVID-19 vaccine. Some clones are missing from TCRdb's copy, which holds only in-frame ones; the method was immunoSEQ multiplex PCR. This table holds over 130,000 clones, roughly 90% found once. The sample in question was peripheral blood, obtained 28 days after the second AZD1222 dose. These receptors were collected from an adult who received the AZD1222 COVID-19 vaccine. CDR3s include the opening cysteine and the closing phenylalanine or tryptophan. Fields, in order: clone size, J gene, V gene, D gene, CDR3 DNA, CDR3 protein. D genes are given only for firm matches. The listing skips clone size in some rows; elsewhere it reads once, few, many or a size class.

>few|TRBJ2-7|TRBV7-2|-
TGTGCCGGTAGACGCGGGACAGAGAGCTCCTACGAGCAGTACTTC
CAGRRGTESSYEQYF
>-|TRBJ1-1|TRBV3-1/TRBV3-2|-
TGTGCCAGCAGCCAAGTCGGGGTGAACACTGAAGCTTTCTTT
CASSQVGVNTEAFF
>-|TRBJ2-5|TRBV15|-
TGTGCCACCAGCAGAGATGGGGGACCACTCCAAGAGACCCAGTACTTC
CATSRDGGPLQETQYF
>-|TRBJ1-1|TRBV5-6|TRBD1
TGTGCCAGCAGCTTGGGACAGGGTTTACGCACTGAAGCTTTCTTT
CASSLGQGLRTEAFF
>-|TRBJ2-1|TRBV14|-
TGTGCCAGCAGCAAAGGGGGGCTAGATAGTGAGCAGTTCTTC
CASSKGGLDSEQFF
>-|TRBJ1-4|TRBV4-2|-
TGTGCCAGCAGCCAAGATTGGGCTCCTAATGAAAAACTGTTTTTT
CASSQDWAPNEKLFF
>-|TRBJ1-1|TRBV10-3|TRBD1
TGTGCCATCAGGGGACAGCCGAACACTGAAGCTTTCTTT
CAIRGQPNTEAFF
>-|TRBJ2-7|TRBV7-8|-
TGTGCCAGCAGCTTAGCAGGCACGGAGTATCTTCGGCGTTACGGGGAGCAGTACTTC
CASSLAGTEYLRRYGEQYF
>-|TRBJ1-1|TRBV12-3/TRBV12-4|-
TGTGCCAGCAGTTTAGGGGGGCAGATTGAAGCTTTCTTT
CASSLGGQIEAFF
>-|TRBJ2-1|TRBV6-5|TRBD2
TGTGCCAGCACACTAGCGGGAGTCAGCAATGAGCAGTTCTTC
CASTLAGVSNEQFF
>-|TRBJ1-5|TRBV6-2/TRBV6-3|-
TGTGCCAGCAGTTATCAGGGTTTGCCCCAGCATTTT
CASSYQGLPQHF
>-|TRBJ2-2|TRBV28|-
TGTGCCAGCGTCAGGGACACCGGGGAGCTGTTTTTT
CASVRDTGELFF
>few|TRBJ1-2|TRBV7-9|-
TGTGCCAGCAGCTTAGGGACAGATGGCTACACCTTC
CASSLGTDGYTF
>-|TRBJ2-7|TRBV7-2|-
TGTGCCAGCAGCTTAGAAGTCCTCTCCTACGAGCAGTACTTC
CASSLEVLSYEQYF
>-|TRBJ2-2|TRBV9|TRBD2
TGTGCCAGCAGCGTAGGGCTAGCGGGAGCCCCCACCGGGGAGCTGTTTTTT
CASSVGLAGAPTGELFF
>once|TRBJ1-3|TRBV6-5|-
TGTGCCAGCAGTTACGGGAGGGCGCTCGGAAACACCATATATTTT
CASSYGRALGNTIYF
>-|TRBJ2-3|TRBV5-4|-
TGTGCCAGCAGCTTGTACAACAGCCCTGGGGATACGCAGTATTTT
CASSLYNSPGDTQYF
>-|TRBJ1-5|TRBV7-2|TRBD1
TGTGCCAGCAGTGCAGGGGGTTATCAGCCCCAGCATTTT
CASSAGGYQPQHF
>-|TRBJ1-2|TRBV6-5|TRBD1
TGTGCCAGCAGCATAAGACAGGGCAAAGAAGGCTACACCTTC
CASSIRQGKEGYTF
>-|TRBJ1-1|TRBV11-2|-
TGTGCCAGCAGCTTAGCTTCGACAGGCCGCGGCGCTGAAGCTTTCTTT
CASSLASTGRGAEAFF
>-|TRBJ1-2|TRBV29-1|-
TGCAGCGTTTCACAAAACTATGGCTACACCTTC
CSVSQNYGYTF
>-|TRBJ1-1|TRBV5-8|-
TGTGCCAGCAGCTTATTCGGGTCCTGGAACACTGAAGCTTTCTTT
CASSLFGSWNTEAFF
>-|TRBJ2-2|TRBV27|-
TGTGCCAGCACGGACAGACCTCCGAACACCGGGGAGCTGTTTTTT
CASTDRPPNTGELFF
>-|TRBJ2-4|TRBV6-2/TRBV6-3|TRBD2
TGTGCCAGCAGTCCGACTAGCGGGAGGGCCTTCGCGATAAACATTCAGTACTTC
CASSPTSGRAFAINIQYF
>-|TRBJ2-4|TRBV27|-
TGTGCCAGCAGGTCGAGAAGAACAGATGCCAAAAACATTCAGTACTTC
CASRSRRTDAKNIQYF
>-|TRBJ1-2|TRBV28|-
TGTGCCAGCAGTCCCCCTTCAGAGACTCGCGGCTACACCTTC
CASSPPSETRGYTF
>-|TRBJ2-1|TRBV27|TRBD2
TGTGCCAGCAGTTTATCGGGACTAGCGGGGCGTTACAATGAGCAGTTCTTC
CASSLSGLAGRYNEQFF
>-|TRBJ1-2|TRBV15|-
TGTGCCACCAGCAGAGCGGGCAGGGTCTATGGCTACACCTTC
CATSRAGRVYGYTF
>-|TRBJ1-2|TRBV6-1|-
TGTGCCAGCAGTGAAGCGGTCGGCCGGGCTAACTATGGCTACACCTTC
CASSEAVGRANYGYTF
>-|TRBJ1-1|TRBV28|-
TGTGCCAGCAGTTTGGGTCTGATGAACACTGAAGCTTTCTTT
CASSLGLMNTEAFF
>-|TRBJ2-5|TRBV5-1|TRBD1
TGCGCCAGCAGCGAACGGACAGGGGAAGGCGGGGAGACCCAGTACTTC
CASSERTGEGGETQYF
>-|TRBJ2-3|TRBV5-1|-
TGCGCCAGCAGCTTGGAGTCAGATACGCAGTATTTT
CASSLESDTQYF
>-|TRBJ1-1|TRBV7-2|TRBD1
TGTGCCAGCAGCTTGCTAGTGGGACAGGCGACTGAAGCTTTCTTT
CASSLLVGQATEAFF
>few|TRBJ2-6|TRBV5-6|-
TGTGCCAGCAGTACTGTGGGGGCCAACGTCCTGACTTTC
CASSTVGANVLTF
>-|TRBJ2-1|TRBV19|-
TGTGCCAGTAGTCCGGGGTGGTGGGACTACAATGAGCAGTTCTTC
CASSPGWWDYNEQFF
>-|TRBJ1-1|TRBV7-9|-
TGTGCCAGCAGCCGGGAGGGACATCGGAACACTGAAGCTTTCTTT
CASSREGHRNTEAFF
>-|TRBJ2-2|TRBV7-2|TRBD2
TGTGCCAGCAGCTTACTACTAGCGGGACCCGCCGGGGAGCTGTTTTTT
CASSLLLAGPAGELFF
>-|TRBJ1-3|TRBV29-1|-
TGCAGCGCCCACAGTACCGGAAACACCATATATTTT
CSAHSTGNTIYF
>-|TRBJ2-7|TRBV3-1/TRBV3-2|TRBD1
TGTGCCAGCAGCCACCGGGACAGGGGGGACGAGCAGTACTTC
CASSHRDRGDEQYF
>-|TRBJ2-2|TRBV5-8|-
TGTGCCAGCAAGAGAGGGACCGCGAACACCGGGGAGCTGTTTTTT
CASKRGTANTGELFF
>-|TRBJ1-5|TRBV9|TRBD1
TGTGCCAGCAGCCTTGGACAGGGTCAAGGCAATCAGCCCCAGCATTTT
CASSLGQGQGNQPQHF
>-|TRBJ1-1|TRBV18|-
TGTGCCAGCTCACCACCAAGTAACACTGAAGCTTTCTTT
CASSPPSNTEAFF
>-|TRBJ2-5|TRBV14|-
TGTGCCAGCAGCCAACTGTCCTCTGAAGAGACCCAGTACTTC
CASSQLSSEETQYF
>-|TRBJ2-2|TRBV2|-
TGTGCCAGCAGGGAACAGGGTCCCACCGGGGAGCTGTTTTTT
CASREQGPTGELFF
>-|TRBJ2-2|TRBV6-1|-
TGTGCCAGCAGTGACACCTCGGGGGGGACAGGGTTGACCGGGGAGCTGTTTTTT
CASSDTSGGTGLTGELFF
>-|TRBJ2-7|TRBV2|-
TGTGCCAGCAGTGCTTCTCGGACAGCCTACGAGCAGTACTTC
CASSASRTAYEQYF
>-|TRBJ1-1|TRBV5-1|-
TGCGCCAGCAGCAAAACAGGCGGGCGGCCTACGAGGGACACTGAAGCTTTCTTT
CASSKTGGRPTRDTEAFF
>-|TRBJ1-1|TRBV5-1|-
TGCGCCAGCAGCTACGGCGGGGGTACCACTGAAGCTTTCTTT
CASSYGGGTTEAFF
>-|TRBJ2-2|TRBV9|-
TGTGCCAGCGGTTGGCGGCACGGGGAGCTGTTTTTT
CASGWRHGELFF
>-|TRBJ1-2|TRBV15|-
TGTGCCACCAGCAGAGAGGCAGGGAACTATGGCTACACCTTC
CATSREAGNYGYTF
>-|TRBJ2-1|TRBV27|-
TGTGCCAGCAGTAATAACGGAGCGAATGAGCAGTTCTTC
CASSNNGANEQFF
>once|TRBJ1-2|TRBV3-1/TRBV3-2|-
TGTGCCAGCAGCCAAGAAAGGTCGGGGTTGGGGGCTAACTATGGCTACACCTTC
CASSQERSGLGANYGYTF
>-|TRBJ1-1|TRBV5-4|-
TGTGCCAGCAGCCTGACAGGAATCACTGAAGCTTTCTTT
CASSLTGITEAFF
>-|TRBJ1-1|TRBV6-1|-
TGTGCCAGCAGTGAAGTTCTCGCTGAAGCTTTCTTT
CASSEVLAEAFF
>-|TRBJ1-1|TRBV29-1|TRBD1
TGCAGCGTTGGACAGGGTCGAAATACTGAAGCTTTCTTT
CSVGQGRNTEAFF